Each of the 20 T cell receptor beta chains below was sequenced from the same sample in a study of control samples from healthy donors and cancer patients. Profiled with immunoSEQ multiplex PCR; TCRdb holds only in-frame clones, not every one. The sample has about 190,000 clones, approximately 90% seen once; the top ten hold approximately 2%. The sequencing input was blood. These receptors were collected from a man aged 30 to 45 in good health.

This clone was recorded once. The chain recombines TRBV10-3 with TRBJ2-7, with D perhaps given as TRBD1 or TRBD2 (5 bases each). Trimming left V 7 bases short and J 0 bases short, with 10 bases between. The CDR3 has 13 residues. From germline, CDR1 is ENHRY and CDR2 SYGVKD. CDR3 protein: CAIKGRSSYEQYF. As DNA, the CDR3 is TGTGCCATCAAGGGACGGAGCTCCTACGAGCAGTACTTC.

The chain links TRBV19 to TRBJ2-2; the D gene is possibly TRBD1 (6 bases). V lost 9 bases and J 0 bases, leaving 11 bases between the germline ends. Germline V gene data show CDR1 as LNHDA and CDR2 as SQIVND (reference sequence). The CDR3 consists of 14 residues. The CDR3 sequence is CASQGTANTGELFF. CDR3 DNA: TGTGCCAGCCAGGGGACCGCGAACACCGGGGAGCTGTTTTTT.

This rearrangement joins TRBV6-1 to TRBJ1-1; TRBD1 might be the D (6 bases). Germline V gene sequence: CDR1 MNHNS, CDR2 SASEGT. Trimming took 4 bases from V and 1 from J, leaving 13 bases between them. CDR3 length equals 15 residues. The CDR3 spells CASSVAPQGNTEAFF. The DNA for the CDR3 is TGTGCCAGCAGTGTAGCCCCACAGGGGAACACTGAAGCTTTCTTT.

The chain combines TRBV10-3 with TRBJ1-1; TRBD1 matches 9 bases. CDR1 is ENHRY, CDR2 SYGVKD, per germline. The CDR3 covers 14 residues. V gave up 6 bases and J gave up 4 bases; unmatched junction bases: 6. The CDR3 reads CAIRGGTGLTEAFF. The CDR3 region has the DNA TGTGCCATCAGGGGAGGGACAGGGCTCACTGAAGCTTTCTTT.

The gene calls are TRBV28 and TRBJ1-5; 7 positions match TRBD1. The CDR3 is 14 amino acids. Germline V lookup: CDR1 MDHEN, CDR2 SYDVKM. J gave up 3 bases and V 9 bases, and 8 bases lay outside the gene matches. The CDR3 region is CASTETGANQPQHF. CDR3 DNA: TGTGCCAGTACCGAAACAGGGGCCAATCAGCCCCAGCATTTT.

The CDR3 DNA follows: TGTGCCAGCAGCCAACCGGAGGACGAGGGAGCGAGCGGGGAGCTGTTTTTT. As protein: CASSQPEDEGASGELFF. This chain links TRBV2 with TRBJ2-2, with D perhaps TRBD2 (5 bases). Germline V lookup: CDR1 SNHLY, CDR2 FYNNEI. The CDR3 sequence is 17 residues long. V dropped 6 bases and J dropped 7 bases, with 24 bases sitting between them.

This clone was counted once. The chain employs TRBV6-5 and TRBJ1-2, with 8 bases matching TRBD1. The V gene's germline CDR1 is MNHEY and CDR2 SVGAGI. Trimming at V came to 1 base and at J to 3 bases, leaving 4 bases not matched to a gene. The CDR3 contains 15 residues. The CDR3 DNA is TGTGCCAGCAGTTACTATGGACAGGGATACTATGGCTACACCTTC. It is translated as CASSYYGQGYYGYTF.

V and J are TRBV5-4 and TRBJ2-7; 10 nucleotides match TRBD2. This CDR3 is 14 amino acids long. Trimming took 2 bases from V and 6 from J; bases not matched to a gene: 5. Germline lookup yields CDR1 SGHNT and CDR2 YYREEE (reference sequence). The CDR3 DNA reads as TGTGCCAGCAGCTTTCGAGCGGGGGGGCCCGAGCAGTACTTC. Protein product: CASSFRAGGPEQYF.

In this sample, this clone turned up a few times. This chain links TRBV5-1 with TRBJ2-7; perhaps D is TRBD1 or TRBD2 (5 bases each). The CDR3 length is 15 residues. Germline values: CDR1 SGHRS, CDR2 YFSETQ. V lost 4 bases, J lost 5 bases, and 19 bases lay in between. CDR3 protein: CASSLELGVVNEQYF. In nucleotides, the CDR3 is TGCGCCAGCAGCCTAGAATTGGGGGTAGTGAACGAGCAGTACTTC.

This chain connects TRBV2 to TRBJ2-2, with D perhaps TRBD1 (6 bases). This CDR3 is 15 amino acids long. Germline CDR1 SNHLY, CDR2 FYNNEI. The ends were cut back, 8 bases at V and 4 bases at J, with 17 bases in the middle. The CDR3 bases are TGTGCCAGCTTTTGGGACAATCCTGCCACCGGGGAGCTGTTTTTT. Amino acids: CASFWDNPATGELFF.

The V and J genes are TRBV5-6 and TRBJ1-1; TRBD1 aligns across 7 bases. This CDR3 contains 14 residues. From germline, CDR1 is SGHDT and CDR2 YYEEEE. V lost 4 bases to trimming and J lost 4 bases; unmatched junction nucleotides: 7. The CDR3 region has the DNA TGTGCCAGCAGCCCGACGACAGGGCCCACTGAAGCTTTCTTT. Its translation: CASSPTTGPTEAFF.

The V call is TRBV7-2, the J call TRBJ1-2; no clear D gene. Looked up from germline, CDR1 is SGHTA and CDR2 is FQGNSA. The CDR3 sequence is 14 residues long. Trimming stripped 2 bases from V and 3 bases from J, with 10 bases between. CDR3 in DNA: TGTGCCAGCAGCTTAAGCAAGGGCTACTATGGCTACACCTTC. It specifies CASSLSKGYYGYTF. Supplemented by reference TRBV7-2 and TRBJ1-2, the full variable domain reads GAGVSQSPSNKVTEKGKDVELRCDPISGHTALYWYRQSLGQGLEFLIYFQGNSAPDKSGLPSDRFSAERTGGSVSTLTIQRTQQEDSAVYLCASSLSKGYYGYTFGSGTRLTVV.

The gene calls are TRBV2 and TRBJ2-1; TRBD1 matches at 7 bases. There are 14 residues in the CDR3. V shed 1 base, J shed 3 bases, and the junction held 0 bases outside the gene matches. CDR1 is SNHLY, CDR2 FYNNEI, per germline. The CDR3 bases are TGTGCCAGCAGTGAAGGGGACAGCTACAATGAGCAGTTCTTC. It codes for CASSEGDSYNEQFF.

This sequence joins TRBV5-1 and TRBJ1-1, with unresolved D. The CDR3 sequence is 13 residues long. Germline values: CDR1 SGHRS, CDR2 YFSETQ. The V gene lost 5 bases and the J gene lost 4 bases, with 12 bases spanning the gap. The CDR3, as DNA: TGCGCCAGCAGTGGTTTAGGAAGCACTGAAGCTTTCTTT. Protein: CASSGLGSTEAFF.

The rearrangement links TRBV30 to TRBJ1-2; D perhaps matches TRBD1 (6 bases). CDR1 is GTSNPN and CDR2 is SVGIG in the germline V gene (reference sequence). V lost 5 bases and J 8 bases, leaving 18 bases between the germline ends. This CDR3 contains 13 residues. Written as DNA, the CDR3 is TGTGCCTGGGCGGGACACCGCGCGGGAGGCTACACCTTC. Its translation: CAWAGHRAGGYTF.

The J gene is TRBJ2-7, the V gene TRBV7-5; TRBD1 is the table's D call and was not checked against the DNA. TRBV7-5 corresponds to a pseudogene. The CDR3 sequence is 14 residues long. CDR3: CARSLLPGDTEQYF. For the CDR3, the DNA is TGTGCCAGAAGCTTATTGCCAGGGGACACCGAGCAGTACTTC.

This chain connects TRBV5-6 to TRBJ1-3; D gene unclear. CDR3 size: 15 residues. In germline, CDR1 is SGHDT, CDR2 YYEEEE. V was clipped by 0 bases and J by 1 base, with 8 bases between them. The CDR3 DNA reads as TGTGCCAGCAGCTTGGCGGCAGTTTCTGGAAACACCATATATTTT. Residues: CASSLAAVSGNTIYF.

This chain links TRBV9 with TRBJ1-5; 7 bases agree with TRBD1. Trimming cost V 3 bases and J 4 bases; bases outside gene matches: 1. The CDR3 totals 13 residues. Germline CDR1 SGDLS, CDR2 YYNGEE. The CDR3 sequence: CASSGQGNQPQHF. Written as DNA, the CDR3 is TGTGCCAGCAGCGGACAGGGTAATCAGCCCCAGCATTTT.

The chain links TRBV5-1 to TRBJ2-3; 7 bases align to TRBD2. Unmatched junction bases numbered 6, after V lost 0 bases and J lost 5 bases. Germline V lookup: CDR1 SGHRS, CDR2 YFSETQ. The CDR3 has 15 residues. For the CDR3, the DNA is TGCGCCAGCAGCTTGGGCGAGCGGGGTATAGATACGCAGTATTTT. Its protein product is CASSLGERGIDTQYF.

In its sample, this clone was seen once. The chain joins TRBV20-1 to TRBJ1-1; no definite D call. The CDR3 covers 11 residues. Per germline, CDR1 DFQATT and CDR2 SNEGSKA (reference sequence). The CDR3 reads CTIHRNTEAFF. In DNA, the CDR3 is TGCACCATACACCGAAACACTGAAGCTTTCTTT.